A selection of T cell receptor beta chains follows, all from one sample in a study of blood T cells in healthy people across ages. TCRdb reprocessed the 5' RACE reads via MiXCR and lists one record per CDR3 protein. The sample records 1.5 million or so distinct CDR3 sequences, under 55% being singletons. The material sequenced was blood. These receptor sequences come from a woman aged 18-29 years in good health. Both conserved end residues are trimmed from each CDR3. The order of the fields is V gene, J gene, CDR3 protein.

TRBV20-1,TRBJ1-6,SARDRNSPLH
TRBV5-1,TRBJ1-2,ASSLGPPGYT
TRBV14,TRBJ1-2,ASSQVRTDHYGYT
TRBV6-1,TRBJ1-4,ASSSEKLF
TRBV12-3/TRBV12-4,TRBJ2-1,ASSYAGTGYNEQF
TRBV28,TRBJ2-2,ASSFSLPGELF
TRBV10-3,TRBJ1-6,AISDRGLDSPLH
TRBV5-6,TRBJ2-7,ASSLVQARYEQY
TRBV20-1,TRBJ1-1,SARDRVIEAF
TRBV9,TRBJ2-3,ASSPHRGAASTDTQY
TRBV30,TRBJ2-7,AWSMIFGNEQY
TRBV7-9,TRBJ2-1,ASSPGDKGRTMKQF
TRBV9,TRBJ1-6,ASSVMGLGSPLH
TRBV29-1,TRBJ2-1,SVEAGGGNEQI
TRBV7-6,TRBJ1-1,ASNLETNTEAF
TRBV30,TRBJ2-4,ACEGGGRAKNIQY
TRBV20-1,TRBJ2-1,SARRTSGGTSKEQF
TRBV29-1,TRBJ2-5,SVEASGTGGYNEQY
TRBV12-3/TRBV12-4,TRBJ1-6,ASSRLVRQGNSPLH
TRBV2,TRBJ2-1,ASSVKIQF
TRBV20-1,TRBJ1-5,SASLGQGIGSNQPQH
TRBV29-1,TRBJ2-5,SVGAAQETQY
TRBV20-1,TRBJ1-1,SARTGRGRTEAF
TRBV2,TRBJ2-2,ASLRGEGGELF
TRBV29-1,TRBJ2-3,SVRTRADTQY
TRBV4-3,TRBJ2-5,ASSQDWRVQETQY
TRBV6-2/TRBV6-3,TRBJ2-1,ASRPGTDNEQF
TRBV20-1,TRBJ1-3,SASRDSGNTIY
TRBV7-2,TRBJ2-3,ASTPRADRHTQY
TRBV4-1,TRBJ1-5,ASSLDGGSQPQH
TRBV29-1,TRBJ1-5,SVTGTSLDQPQH
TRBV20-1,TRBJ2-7,SARSPTSGGPEQY
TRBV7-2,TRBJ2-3,ASSLVVHRTDTQY
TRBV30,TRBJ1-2,ARRWFREGYT
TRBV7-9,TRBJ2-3,ASSLGRSADTQY
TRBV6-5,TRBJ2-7,ASIGSPPFYEQY
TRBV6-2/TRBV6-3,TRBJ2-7,ASKSGQVSYEQY
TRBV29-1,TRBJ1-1,SGKGADTEAF
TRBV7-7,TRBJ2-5,ASSMGQGGETQY
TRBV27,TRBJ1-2,TSSPSRALYGYT
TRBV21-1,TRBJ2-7,ASSKEDEQY
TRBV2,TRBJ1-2,ASRPTESYGYT
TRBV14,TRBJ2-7,ASSLNTGLNYNEQY
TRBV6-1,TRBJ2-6,ASILAFRPAGANVLT
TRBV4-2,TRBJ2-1,ASSQDLSDQSSCNEQF
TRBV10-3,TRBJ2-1,AISASGGTANEQF
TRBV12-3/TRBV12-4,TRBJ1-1,ASRPSYPGTEAF
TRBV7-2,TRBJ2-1,ASSQGTSRLNEQF
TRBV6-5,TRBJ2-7,ASSYSDLSEQY
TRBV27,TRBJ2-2,ASGWIGRKNTGELF
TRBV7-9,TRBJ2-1,ASSWREHYNEQF
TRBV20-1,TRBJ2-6,SALSGANVLT
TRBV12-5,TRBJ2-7,ASGLDVLVGTSSYEQY
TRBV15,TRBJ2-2,ATSQGALTGELF
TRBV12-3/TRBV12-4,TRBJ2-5,ASSLEGVGETQY